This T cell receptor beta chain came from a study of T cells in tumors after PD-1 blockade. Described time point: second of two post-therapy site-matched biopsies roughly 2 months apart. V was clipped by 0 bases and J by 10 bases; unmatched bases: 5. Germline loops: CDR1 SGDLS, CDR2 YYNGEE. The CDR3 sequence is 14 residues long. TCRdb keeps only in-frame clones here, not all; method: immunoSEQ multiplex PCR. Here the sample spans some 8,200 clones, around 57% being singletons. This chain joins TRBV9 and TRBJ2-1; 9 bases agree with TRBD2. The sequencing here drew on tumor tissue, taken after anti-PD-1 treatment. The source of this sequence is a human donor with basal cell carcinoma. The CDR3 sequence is CASSVGGGAQEQFF. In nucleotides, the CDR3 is TGTGCCAGCAGCGTAGGCGGGGGGGCCCAGGAGCAGTTCTTC.